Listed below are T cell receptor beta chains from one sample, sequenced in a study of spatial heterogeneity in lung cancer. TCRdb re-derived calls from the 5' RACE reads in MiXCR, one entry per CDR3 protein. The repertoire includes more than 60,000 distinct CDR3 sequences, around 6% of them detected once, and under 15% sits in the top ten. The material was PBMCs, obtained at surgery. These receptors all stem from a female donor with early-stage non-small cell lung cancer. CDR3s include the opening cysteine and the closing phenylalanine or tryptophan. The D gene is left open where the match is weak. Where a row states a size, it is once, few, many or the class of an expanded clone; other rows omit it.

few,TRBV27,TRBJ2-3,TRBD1,TGTGCCAGCAGTTTATCCAGGGGGCAAGATACGCAGTATTTT,CASSLSRGQDTQYF
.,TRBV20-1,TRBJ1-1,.,TGCAGTGCTAGGGATGGGGGGCGACAGTTGAACACTGAAGCTTTCTTT,CSARDGGRQLNTEAFF
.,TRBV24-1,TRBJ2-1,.,TGTGCCACAAGTGTCGCAGGGCCTCGGGAGCAGTTCTTC,CATSVAGPREQFF
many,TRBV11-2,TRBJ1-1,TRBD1,TGTGCCAGCAGCTACTCTCGACAGGGGACTGAAGCTTTCTTT,CASSYSRQGTEAFF
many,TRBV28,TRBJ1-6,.,TGTGCCAGCCGGCTAGAGACTAATTCACCCCTCCACTTT,CASRLETNSPLHF
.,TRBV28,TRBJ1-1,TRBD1,TGTGCCAGCAGTGGATACAGGGGGATCACTGAAGCTTTCTTT,CASSGYRGITEAFF
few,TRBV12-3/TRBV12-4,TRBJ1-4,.,TGTGCCAGCAGGTCGACAGGCGGGAATGAAAAACTGTTTTTT,CASRSTGGNEKLFF
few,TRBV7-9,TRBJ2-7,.,TGTGCCAGCAGCTTAGCGTCCGTGGGCTACGAGCAGTACTTC,CASSLASVGYEQYF
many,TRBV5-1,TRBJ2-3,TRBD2,TGCGCCAGCAGCTGGGGGACTAGCGGGGGACGCACAGATACGCAGTATTTT,CASSWGTSGGRTDTQYF
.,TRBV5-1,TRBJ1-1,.,TGCGCCAGCAGCTCAGGTGGAATGAACACTGAAGCTTTCTTT,CASSSGGMNTEAFF
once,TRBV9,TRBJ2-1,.,TGTGCCAGCAGCGCGGGGGACTTCAATGAGCAGTTCTTC,CASSAGDFNEQFF
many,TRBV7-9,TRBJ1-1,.,TGTGCCAGCAGTTCTTGGGATCCCAGGACTGAAGCTTTCTTT,CASSSWDPRTEAFF
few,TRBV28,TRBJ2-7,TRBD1,TGTGCCAGCAGTCCAAACCGGGACAGGGCTCCCCGATCTTACGAGCAGTACTTC,CASSPNRDRAPRSYEQYF
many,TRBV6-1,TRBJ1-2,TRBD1,TGTGCCAGCAGTCTCCGGGACAGGGACAACTATGGCTACACCTTC,CASSLRDRDNYGYTF
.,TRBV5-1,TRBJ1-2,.,TGCGCCAGCAGCTTGGACGTGGCTGGCTACACCTTC,CASSLDVAGYTF
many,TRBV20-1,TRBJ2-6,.,TGCAGTGCTCCCAACTCTGGGGCCAACGTCCTGACTTTC,CSAPNSGANVLTF
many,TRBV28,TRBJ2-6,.,TGTGCCAGCAGTTTTCTGGGGTCCGGGGCCAACGTCCTGACTTTC,CASSFLGSGANVLTF
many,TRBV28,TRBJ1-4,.,TGTGCCAGCAGTTCTCTTGAGACGACTAATGAAAAACTGTTTTTT,CASSSLETTNEKLFF